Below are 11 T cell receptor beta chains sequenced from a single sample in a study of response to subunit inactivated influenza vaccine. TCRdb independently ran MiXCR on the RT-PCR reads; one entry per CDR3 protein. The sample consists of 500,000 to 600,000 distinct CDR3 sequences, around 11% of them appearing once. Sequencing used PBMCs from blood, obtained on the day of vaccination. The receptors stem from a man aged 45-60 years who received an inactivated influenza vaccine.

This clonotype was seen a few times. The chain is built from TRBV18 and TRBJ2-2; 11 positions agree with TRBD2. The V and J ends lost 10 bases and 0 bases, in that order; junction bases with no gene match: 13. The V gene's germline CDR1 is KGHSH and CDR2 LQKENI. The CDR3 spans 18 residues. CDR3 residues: CATPPTGTSGANTGELFF. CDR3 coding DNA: TGTGCCACCCCACCTACTGGGACTAGCGGAGCGAACACCGGGGAGCTGTTTTTT. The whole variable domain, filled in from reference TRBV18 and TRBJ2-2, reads NAGVMQNPRHLVRRRGQEARLRCSPMKGHSHVYWYRQLPEEGLKFMVYLQKENIIDESGMPKERFSAEFPKEGPSILRIQQVVRGDSAAYFCATPPTGTSGANTGELFFGEGSRLTVL.

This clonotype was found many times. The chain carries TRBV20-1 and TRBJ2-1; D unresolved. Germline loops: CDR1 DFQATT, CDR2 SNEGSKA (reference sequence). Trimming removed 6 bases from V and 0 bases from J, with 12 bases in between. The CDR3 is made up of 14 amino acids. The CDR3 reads CSAGKASSYNEQFF. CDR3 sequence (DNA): TGCAGTGCCGGTAAAGCCTCCTCCTACAATGAGCAGTTCTTC.

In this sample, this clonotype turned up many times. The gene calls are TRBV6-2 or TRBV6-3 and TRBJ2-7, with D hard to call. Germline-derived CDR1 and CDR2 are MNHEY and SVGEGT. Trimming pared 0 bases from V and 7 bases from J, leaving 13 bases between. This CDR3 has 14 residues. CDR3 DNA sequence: TGTGCCAGCAGTTACTCGAGTCTTCTGGGGGAGCAGTACTTC. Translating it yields CASSYSSLLGEQYF.

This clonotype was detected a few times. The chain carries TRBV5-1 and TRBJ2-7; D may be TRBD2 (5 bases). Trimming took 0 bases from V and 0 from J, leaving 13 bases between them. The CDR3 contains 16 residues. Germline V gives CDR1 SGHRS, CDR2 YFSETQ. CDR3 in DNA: TGCGCCAGCAGCTTGGCCGGGGTAGCGACCTCCTACGAGCAGTACTTC. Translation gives CASSLAGVATSYEQYF.

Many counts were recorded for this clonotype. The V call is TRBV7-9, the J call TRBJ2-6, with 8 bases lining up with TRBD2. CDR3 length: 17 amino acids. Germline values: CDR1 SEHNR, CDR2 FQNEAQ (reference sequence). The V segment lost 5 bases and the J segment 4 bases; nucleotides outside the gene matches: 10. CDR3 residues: CASSPGTRGSGANVLTF. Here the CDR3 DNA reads TGTGCCAGCAGCCCCGGGACTAGGGGCTCGGGGGCCAACGTCCTGACTTTC.

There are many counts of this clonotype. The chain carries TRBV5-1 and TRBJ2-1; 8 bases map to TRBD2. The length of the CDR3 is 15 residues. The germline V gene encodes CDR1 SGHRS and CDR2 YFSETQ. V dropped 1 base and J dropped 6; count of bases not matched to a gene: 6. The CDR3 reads CASSLRGGLSNEQFF. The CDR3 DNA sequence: TGCGCCAGCAGCTTGCGGGGGGGCCTGAGCAATGAGCAGTTCTTC.

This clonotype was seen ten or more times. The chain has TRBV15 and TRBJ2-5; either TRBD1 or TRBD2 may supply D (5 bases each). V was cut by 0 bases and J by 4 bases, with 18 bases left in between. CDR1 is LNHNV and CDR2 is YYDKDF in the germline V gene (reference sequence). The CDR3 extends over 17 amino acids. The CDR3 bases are TGTGCCACCAGCAGAGACCGGGGCCCAAAAGCAGGAGAGACCCAGTACTTC. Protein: CATSRDRGPKAGETQYF. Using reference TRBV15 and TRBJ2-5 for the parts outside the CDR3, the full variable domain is DAMVIQNPRYQVTQFGKPVTLSCSQTLNHNVMYWYQQKSSQAPKLLFHYYDKDFNNEADTPDNFQSRRPNTSFCFLDIRSPGLGDTAMYLCATSRDRGPKAGETQYFGPGTRLLVL.

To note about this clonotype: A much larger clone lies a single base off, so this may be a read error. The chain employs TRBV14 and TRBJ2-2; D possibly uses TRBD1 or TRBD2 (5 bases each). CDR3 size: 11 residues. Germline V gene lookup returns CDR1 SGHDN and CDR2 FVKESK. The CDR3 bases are TGTGCCAGCAGCCACACCGGGGACCTGTTTTTT. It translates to CASSHTGDLFF.

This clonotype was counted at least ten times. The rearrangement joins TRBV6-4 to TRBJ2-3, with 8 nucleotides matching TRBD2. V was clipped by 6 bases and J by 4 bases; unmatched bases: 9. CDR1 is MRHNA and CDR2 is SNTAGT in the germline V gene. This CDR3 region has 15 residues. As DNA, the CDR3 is TGTGCCAGCAGCCTAACGGGAGGGAAGTCAGATACGCAGTATTTT. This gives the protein CASSLTGGKSDTQYF.

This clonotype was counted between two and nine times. This chain's CDR3 is CSALMRNTGELFF. CDR3 bases: TGCAGTGCCCTTATGAGGAACACCGGGGAGCTGTTTTTT. The rearrangement uses TRBV20-1 and TRBJ2-2; no definite D call. The germline CDR1 and CDR2 sequences are DFQATT and SNEGSKA (reference sequence). The CDR3 totals 13 residues. V shed 6 bases and J shed 1 base, with 9 bases lying between them.

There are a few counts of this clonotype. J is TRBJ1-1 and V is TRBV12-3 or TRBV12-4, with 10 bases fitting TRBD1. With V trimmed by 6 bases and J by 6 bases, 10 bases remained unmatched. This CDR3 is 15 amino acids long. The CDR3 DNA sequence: TGTGCCAGCAGACTGGACAGGGGGTGGGGATCTGAAGCTTTCTTT. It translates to CASRLDRGWGSEAFF.